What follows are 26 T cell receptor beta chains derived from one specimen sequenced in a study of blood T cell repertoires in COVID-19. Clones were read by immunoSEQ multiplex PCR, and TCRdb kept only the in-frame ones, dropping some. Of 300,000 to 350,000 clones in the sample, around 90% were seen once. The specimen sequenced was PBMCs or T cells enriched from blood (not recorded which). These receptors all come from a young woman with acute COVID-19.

The chain's CDR3 is CASSYVQGAGQPQHF. In nucleotides, the CDR3 is TGTGCCAGCAGTTACGTGCAGGGGGCCGGTCAGCCCCAGCATTTT. The chain recombines TRBV6-5 with TRBJ1-5; TRBD1 agrees at 8 bases. CDR1 is MNHEY and CDR2 is SVGAGI in the germline V gene. The CDR3 is 15 amino acids. V dropped 2 bases and J dropped 6; count of bases not matched to a gene: 6.

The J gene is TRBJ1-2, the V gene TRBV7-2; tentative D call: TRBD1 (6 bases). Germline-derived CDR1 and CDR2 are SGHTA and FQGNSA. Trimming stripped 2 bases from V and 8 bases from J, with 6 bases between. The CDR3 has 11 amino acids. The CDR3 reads CASSLQGGYTF. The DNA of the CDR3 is TGTGCCAGCAGCTTACAGGGGGGCTACACCTTC.

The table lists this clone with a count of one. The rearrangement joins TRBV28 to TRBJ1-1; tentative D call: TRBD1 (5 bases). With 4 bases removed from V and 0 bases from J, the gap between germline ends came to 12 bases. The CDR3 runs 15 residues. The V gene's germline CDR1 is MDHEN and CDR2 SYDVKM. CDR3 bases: TGTGCCAGCAGTTCCCCAACGACAGTGAACACTGAAGCTTTCTTT. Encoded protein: CASSSPTTVNTEAFF.

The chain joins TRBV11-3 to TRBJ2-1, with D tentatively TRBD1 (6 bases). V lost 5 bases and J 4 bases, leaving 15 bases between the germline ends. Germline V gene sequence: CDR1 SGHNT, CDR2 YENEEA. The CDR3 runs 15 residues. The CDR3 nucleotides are TGTGCCAGCAGCCCACAGGGAAGGGTTTACAATGAGCAGTTCTTC. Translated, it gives CASSPQGRVYNEQFF.

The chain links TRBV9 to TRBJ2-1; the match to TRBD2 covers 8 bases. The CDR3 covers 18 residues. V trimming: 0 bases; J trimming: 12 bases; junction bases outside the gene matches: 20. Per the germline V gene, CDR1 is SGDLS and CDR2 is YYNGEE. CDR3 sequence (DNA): TGTGCCAGCAGCGTAGGGGGGGAACCGGGACTAGGGTATCGGGTGCAGTTCTTC. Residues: CASSVGGEPGLGYRVQFF.

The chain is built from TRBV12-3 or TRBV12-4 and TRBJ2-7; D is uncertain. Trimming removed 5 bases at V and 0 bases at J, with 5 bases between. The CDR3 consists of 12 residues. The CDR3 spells CASSGPSYEQYF. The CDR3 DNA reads TGTGCCAGCAGTGGGCCCTCCTACGAGCAGTACTTC.

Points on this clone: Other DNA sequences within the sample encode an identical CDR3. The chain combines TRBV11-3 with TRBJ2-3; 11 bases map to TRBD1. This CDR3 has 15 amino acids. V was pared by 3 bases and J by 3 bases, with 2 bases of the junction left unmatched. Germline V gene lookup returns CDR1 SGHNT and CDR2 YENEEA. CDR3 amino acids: CASSFGTGGTDTQYF. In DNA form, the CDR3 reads TGTGCCAGCAGCTTTGGGACAGGGGGAACAGATACGCAGTATTTT.

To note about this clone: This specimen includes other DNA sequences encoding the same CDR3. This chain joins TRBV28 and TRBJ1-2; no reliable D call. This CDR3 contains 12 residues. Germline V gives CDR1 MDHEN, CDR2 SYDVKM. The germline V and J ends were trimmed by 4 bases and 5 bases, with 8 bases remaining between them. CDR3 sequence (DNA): TGTGCCAGCAGTTGGGGAGGATATGGCTACACCTTC. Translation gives CASSWGGYGYTF.

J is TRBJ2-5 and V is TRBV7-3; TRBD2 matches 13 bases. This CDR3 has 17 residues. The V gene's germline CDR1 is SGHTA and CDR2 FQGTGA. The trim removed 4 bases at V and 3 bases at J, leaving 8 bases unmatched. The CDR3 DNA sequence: TGTGCCAGCAGCTCACGGACTAGCGGGAGAGGGGAAGAGACCCAGTACTTC. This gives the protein CASSSRTSGRGEETQYF.

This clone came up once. This chain's CDR3 is CASSVASSGSNEQFF. CDR3 bases: TGTGCCAGCAGCGTAGCGAGTAGCGGGAGCAATGAGCAGTTCTTC. This rearrangement joins TRBV9 to TRBJ2-1; 9 bases match TRBD2. CDR3 length: 15 amino acids. The trim removed 0 bases at V and 6 bases at J, leaving 4 bases unmatched. Germline V CDR1 and CDR2: SGDLS, YYNGEE.

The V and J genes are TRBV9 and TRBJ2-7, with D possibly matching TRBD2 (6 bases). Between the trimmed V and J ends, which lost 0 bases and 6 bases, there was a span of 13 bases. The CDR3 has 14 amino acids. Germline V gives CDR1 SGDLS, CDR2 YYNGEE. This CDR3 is CASSVGDWTGEQYF. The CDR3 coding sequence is TGTGCCAGCAGCGTAGGGGACTGGACTGGCGAGCAGTACTTC.

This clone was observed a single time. CDR3: CASSGLLDRPDTQYF. DNA of the CDR3: TGTGCCAGCTCAGGACTCCTAGATCGCCCAGATACGCAGTATTTT. This chain connects TRBV18 to TRBJ2-3, with a possible D match to TRBD2 (5 bases). The CDR3 runs 15 residues. The V and J ends lost 5 bases and 4 bases respectively, with 16 bases between them. Per the germline V gene, CDR1 is KGHSH and CDR2 is LQKENI.

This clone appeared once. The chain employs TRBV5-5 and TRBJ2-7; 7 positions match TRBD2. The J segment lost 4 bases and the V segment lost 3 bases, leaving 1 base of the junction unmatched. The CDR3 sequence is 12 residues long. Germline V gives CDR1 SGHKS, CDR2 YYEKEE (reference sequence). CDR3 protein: CASSWGGYEQYF. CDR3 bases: TGTGCCAGCAGCTGGGGGGGATACGAGCAGTACTTC.

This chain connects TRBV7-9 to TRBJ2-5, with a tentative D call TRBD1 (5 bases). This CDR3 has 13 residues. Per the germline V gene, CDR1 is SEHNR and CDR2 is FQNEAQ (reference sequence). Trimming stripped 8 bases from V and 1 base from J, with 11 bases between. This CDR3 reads CASGLGAQETQYF. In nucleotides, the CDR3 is TGTGCCAGCGGGTTAGGGGCCCAAGAGACCCAGTACTTC.

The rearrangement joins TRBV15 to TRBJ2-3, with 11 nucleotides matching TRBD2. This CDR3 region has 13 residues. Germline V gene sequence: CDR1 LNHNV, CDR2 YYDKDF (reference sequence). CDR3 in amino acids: CATGLAELDTQYF. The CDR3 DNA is TGTGCGACGGGACTAGCGGAGCTGGATACGCAGTATTTT.

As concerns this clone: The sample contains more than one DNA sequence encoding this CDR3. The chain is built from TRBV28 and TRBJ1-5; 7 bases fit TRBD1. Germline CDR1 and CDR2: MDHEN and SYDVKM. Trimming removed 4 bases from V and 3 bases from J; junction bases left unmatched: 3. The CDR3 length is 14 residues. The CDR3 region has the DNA TGTGCCAGCAGTTCCGGACAGGCCAATCAGCCCCAGCATTTT. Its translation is CASSSGQANQPQHF.

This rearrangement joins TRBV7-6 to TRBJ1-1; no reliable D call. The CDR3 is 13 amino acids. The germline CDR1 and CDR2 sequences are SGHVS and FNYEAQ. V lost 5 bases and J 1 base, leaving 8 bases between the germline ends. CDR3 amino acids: CASSAQRNTEAFF. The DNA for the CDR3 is TGTGCCAGCAGCGCACAGAGGAACACTGAAGCTTTCTTT.

CDR3 coding DNA: TGTGCCAGCAGCTTTTGGTCGGACAGGGGTACTGAAGCTTTCTTT. It yields the protein CASSFWSDRGTEAFF. The genes are TRBV7-8 and TRBJ1-1, with 9 bases matching TRBD1. Germline CDR1 and CDR2: SGHVS and FQNEAQ. The ends lost 3 bases at V and 5 bases at J; junction bases unmatched: 7. This CDR3 region has 15 residues.

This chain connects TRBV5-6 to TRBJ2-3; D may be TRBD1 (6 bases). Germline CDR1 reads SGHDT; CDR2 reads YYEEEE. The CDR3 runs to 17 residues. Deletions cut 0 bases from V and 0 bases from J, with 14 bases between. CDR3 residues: CASSLGPGHLSTDTQYF. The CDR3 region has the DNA TGTGCCAGCAGCTTGGGCCCGGGACATCTAAGCACAGATACGCAGTATTTT.

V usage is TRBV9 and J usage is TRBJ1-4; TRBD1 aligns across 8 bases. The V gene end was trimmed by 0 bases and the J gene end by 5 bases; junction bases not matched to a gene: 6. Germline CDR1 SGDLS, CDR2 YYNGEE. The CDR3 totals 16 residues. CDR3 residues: CASSVEEDRANEKLFF. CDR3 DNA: TGTGCCAGCAGCGTAGAGGAGGACAGGGCGAATGAAAAACTGTTTTTT.

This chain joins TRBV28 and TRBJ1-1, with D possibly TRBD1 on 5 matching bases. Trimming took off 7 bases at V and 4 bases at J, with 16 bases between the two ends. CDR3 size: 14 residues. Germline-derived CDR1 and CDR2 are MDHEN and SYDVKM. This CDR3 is CASTHHGGGTEAFF. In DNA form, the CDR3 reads TGTGCCAGCACCCATCACGGGGGAGGCACTGAAGCTTTCTTT.

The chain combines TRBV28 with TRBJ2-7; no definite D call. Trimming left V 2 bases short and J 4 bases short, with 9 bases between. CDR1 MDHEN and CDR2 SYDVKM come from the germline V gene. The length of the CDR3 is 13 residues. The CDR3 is CASSLVAQYEQYF. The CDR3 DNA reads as TGTGCCAGCAGTTTAGTCGCCCAGTACGAGCAGTACTTC. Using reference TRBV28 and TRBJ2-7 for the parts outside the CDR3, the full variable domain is DVKVTQSSRYLVKRTGEKVFLECVQDMDHENMFWYRQDPGLGLRLIYFSYDVKMKEKGDIPEGYSVSREKKERFSLILESASTNQTSMYLCASSLVAQYEQYFGPGTRLTVT.

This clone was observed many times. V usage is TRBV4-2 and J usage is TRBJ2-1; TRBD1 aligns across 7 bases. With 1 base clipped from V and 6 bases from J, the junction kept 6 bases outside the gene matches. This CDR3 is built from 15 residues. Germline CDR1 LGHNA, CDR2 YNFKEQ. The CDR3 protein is CASSQGQGLLNEQFF. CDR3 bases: TGTGCCAGCAGCCAAGGACAGGGATTGCTCAATGAGCAGTTCTTC.

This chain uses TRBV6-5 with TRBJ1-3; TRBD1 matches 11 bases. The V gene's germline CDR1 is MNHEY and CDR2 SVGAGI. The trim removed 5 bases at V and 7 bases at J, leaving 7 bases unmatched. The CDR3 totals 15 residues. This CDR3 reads CASSLDRDRGNTIYF. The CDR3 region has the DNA TGTGCCAGCAGTCTCGACCGGGACAGGGGGAACACCATATATTTT.

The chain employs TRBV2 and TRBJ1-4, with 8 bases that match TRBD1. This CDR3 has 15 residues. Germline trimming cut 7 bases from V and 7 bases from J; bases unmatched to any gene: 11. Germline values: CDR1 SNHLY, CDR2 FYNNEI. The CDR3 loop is CASTSLQGVSEKLFF. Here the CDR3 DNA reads TGTGCCAGCACTTCACTACAGGGGGTTAGTGAAAAACTGTTTTTT.

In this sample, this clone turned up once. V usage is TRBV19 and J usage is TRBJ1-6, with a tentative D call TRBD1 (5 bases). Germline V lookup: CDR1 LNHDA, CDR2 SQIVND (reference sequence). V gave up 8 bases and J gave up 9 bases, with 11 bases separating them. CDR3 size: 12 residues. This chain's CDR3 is CASGRAISPLHF. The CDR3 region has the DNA TGTGCCAGTGGCAGGGCGATTTCACCCCTCCACTTT.